Sequencing of this T cell receptor beta chain was carried out in a study of Tregs in tolerant kidney transplant recipients. Regarding the study as a whole: Nucleotide sequences could not be compared across some patients' samples due to primer changes.

Comments on this clone: What it binds is not known. From the germline J gene comes the end of the CDR3, since the read stops 3 residues before it.

The germline CDR1 and CDR2 sequences are SNHLY and FYNNEI. Trimming took off 4 bases at V and 2 bases at J, with 11 bases between the two ends. This CDR3 has 14 amino acids. This table comes from immunoSEQ multiplex PCR, and its TCRdb copy is limited to in-frame clones, with some not included. The sample shows tens of thousands of clones, and 0.83% sits with its ten largest clones. The sample was CD4+ T cells from blood, taken before the transplant. This chain links TRBV2 with TRBJ1-1; the D gene is possibly TRBD1 (6 bases). The TCR was taken from a human donor who received a combined kidney and bone marrow transplant. CDR3 loop: CASSGTGPNTEAFF. The DNA read from the CDR3 is TGTGCCAGCAGTGGCACAGGGCCTAACACTGAA.